These 28 T cell receptor beta chains originate from one sample sequenced in a study of IL-17A CD8 T cells in psoriatic arthritis synovium. Magnetically isolated CD3+ T cells were stimulated roughly 1.6 hours with PMA and ionomycin. Synovial fluid was aspirated from actively inflamed joints of psoriatic arthritis patients. Profiling relied on immunoSEQ multiplex PCR, and the TCRdb table lists in-frame clones only, not all of them. The sample has 500 or so clones; roughly 77% are singletons. Specimen: IL-17A+ (IFN-gamma+/-) memory CD8+ T cells from synovial fluid. As for subset: IL-17A+IFNgamma+/- memory CD8+ (Tc17) cells. These receptors were collected from a human donor with psoriatic arthritis.

This sequence joins TRBV7-9 and TRBJ2-1; D gene uncertain. Per germline, CDR1 SEHNR and CDR2 FQNEAQ (reference sequence). The CDR3 spans 13 residues. V dropped 5 bases and J dropped 4 bases, with 9 bases sitting between them. The DNA of the CDR3 is TGTGCCAGCAGCCCCAGAGATTACAATGAGCAGTTCTTC. This sequence encodes CASSPRDYNEQFF.

This clone turned up a few times. The V call is TRBV7-9, the J call TRBJ1-2; 7 nucleotides agree with TRBD1. Germline loops: CDR1 SEHNR, CDR2 FQNEAQ (reference sequence). The CDR3 is 14 amino acids. V was clipped by 6 bases and J by 0 bases; unmatched bases: 4. This chain's CDR3 is CASRGQETNYGYTF. CDR3 nucleotides: TGTGCCAGCAGAGGACAGGAAACTAACTATGGCTACACCTTC.

The rearrangement links TRBV19 to TRBJ2-1; no firm D call. The CDR3 is 13 residues long. Germline CDR1 and CDR2: LNHDA and SQIVND (reference sequence). The ends were cut back, 3 bases at V and 10 bases at J, with 13 bases in the middle. CDR3 DNA: TGTGCCAGTAGTATGGTTTTTGTTAGCGAGCAGTTCTTC. Translated, it gives CASSMVFVSEQFF.

The V and J genes are TRBV7-6 and TRBJ1-1; 9 positions match TRBD1. Germline CDR1 and CDR2: SGHVS and FNYEAQ. The V and J ends lost 5 bases and 6 bases, in that order; junction bases with no gene match: 16. The CDR3 spans 17 residues. The CDR3 bases are TGTGCCAGCAGCCCCACCCACAGGGGGCTCTCTCAAGCTGAAGCTTTCTTT. Translating gives CASSPTHRGLSQAEAFF.

The chain carries TRBV5-6 and TRBJ1-5; D is ambiguous. Germline V gene data show CDR1 as SGHDT and CDR2 as YYEEEE. Trimming removed 0 bases at V and 2 bases at J, with 15 bases between. This CDR3 comprises 17 residues. CDR3 coding DNA: TGTGCCAGCAGCTTGGGACCCGGGGTAGCCCGCAATCAGCCCCAGCATTTT. Translated: CASSLGPGVARNQPQHF.

J is TRBJ2-1 and V is TRBV29-1, with TRBD2 matching over 10 bases. Germline values: CDR1 SQVTM, CDR2 ANQGSEA. The CDR3 runs to 14 residues. The junction had 11 bases not matched to a gene; V was cut back by 6 bases and J by 9 bases. This CDR3 reads CSVPWGLAPAEQFF. Written as DNA, the CDR3 is TGCAGCGTCCCCTGGGGACTAGCGCCGGCTGAGCAGTTCTTC.

V usage is TRBV13 and J usage is TRBJ2-3; a possible D gene is TRBD2 (6 bases). CDR1 is PRHDT and CDR2 is FYEKMQ in the germline V gene (reference sequence). CDR3 size: 15 residues. The ends were cut back, 2 bases at V and 4 bases at J, with 13 bases in the middle. This chain's CDR3 is CASSLLGSSADTQYF. CDR3 DNA sequence: TGTGCCAGCAGCTTACTCGGGAGCAGCGCAGATACGCAGTATTTT. Full variable domain (rest looked up from reference TRBV13 and TRBJ2-3): AAGVIQSPRHLIKEKRETATLKCYPIPRHDTVYWYQQGPGQDPQFLISFYEKMQSDKGSIPDRFSAQQFSDYHSELNMSSLELGDSALYFCASSLLGSSADTQYFGPGTRLTVL.

This clone was detected only once. The chain has TRBV7-8 and TRBJ1-2; D may be TRBD1 (5 bases). Germline V CDR1 and CDR2: SGHVS, FQNEAQ. The length of the CDR3 is 14 residues. V lost 2 bases and J 4 bases, leaving 11 bases between the germline ends. The CDR3 reads CASSLSAGTYGYTF. The CDR3 DNA is TGTGCCAGCAGCTTAAGCGCAGGGACCTATGGCTACACCTTC.

The J gene is TRBJ2-3, the V gene TRBV6-1, with 14 bases that match TRBD2. The CDR3 totals 15 residues. Trimming cost V 3 bases and J 4 bases; bases outside gene matches: 0. Germline V gene data show CDR1 as MNHNS and CDR2 as SASEGT. The CDR3 loop reads CASSETSGGADTQYF. CDR3 nucleotide sequence: TGTGCCAGCAGTGAGACTAGCGGGGGGGCAGATACGCAGTATTTT.

The gene calls are TRBV4-2 and TRBJ2-7; D may be TRBD2 (5 bases). Germline V CDR1 and CDR2: LGHNA, YNFKEQ. V lost 6 bases, J lost 9 bases, and 27 bases lay in between. The CDR3 runs to 16 residues. CDR3 loop: CASSIGLNSASDAQYF. For the CDR3, the DNA is TGTGCCAGCAGTATCGGACTCAATTCTGCTAGTGATGCGCAGTACTTC.

The chain is built from TRBV19 and TRBJ2-1; no clear D. Germline loops: CDR1 LNHDA, CDR2 SQIVND (reference sequence). Between the trimmed V and J ends, which lost 2 bases and 4 bases, there was a span of 15 bases. The CDR3 is 16 amino acids. CDR3 nucleotide sequence: TGTGCCAGTAGTATAACGGCCAACCCGGTGTACAATGAGCAGTTCTTC. Protein product: CASSITANPVYNEQFF.

The rearrangement joins TRBV10-3 to TRBJ2-3; D may be TRBD2 (7 bases). The CDR3 contains 15 residues. V lost 11 bases, J lost 6 bases, and 24 bases lay in between. Germline CDR1 ENHRY, CDR2 SYGVKD. CDR3 amino acids: CAAAPGRGAADTQYF. The CDR3 DNA sequence: TGTGCCGCCGCCCCTGGGAGGGGGGCGGCGGATACGCAGTATTTT.

This sequence joins TRBV5-6 and TRBJ2-2; 8 bases are a match to TRBD1. The CDR3 runs 17 residues. J was trimmed by 1 base and V by 4 bases; bases with no gene match: 9. CDR1 SGHDT and CDR2 YYEEEE come from the germline V gene. This chain's CDR3 is CASSALQGGKNTGELFF. CDR3 nucleotide sequence: TGTGCCAGCAGCGCATTACAGGGGGGTAAGAACACCGGGGAGCTGTTTTTT. The complete variable domain, with remaining parts taken from reference TRBV5-6 and TRBJ2-2, reads DAGVTQSPTHLIKTRGQQVTLRCSPKSGHDTVSWYQQALGQGPQFIFQYYEEEERQRGNFPDRFSGHQFPNYSSELNVNALLLGDSALYLCASSALQGGKNTGELFFGEGSRLTVL.

The V call is TRBV27, the J call TRBJ2-1; 8 bases are shared with TRBD1. V dropped 5 bases and J dropped 6; count of bases not matched to a gene: 6. CDR3 length: 14 residues. Germline CDR1 is MNHEY and CDR2 is SMNVEV (reference sequence). CDR3 protein: CASSDRGVSNEQFF. The CDR3 DNA is TGTGCCAGCAGTGACAGGGGAGTAAGCAATGAGCAGTTCTTC.

V gene TRBV7-9 combines with J gene TRBJ1-2; 9 bases are shared with TRBD1. This CDR3 contains 14 residues. V shed 10 bases, J shed 2 bases, and the junction held 8 bases outside the gene matches. Germline V gene data show CDR1 as SEHNR and CDR2 as FQNEAQ (reference sequence). The CDR3 region is CAILPGQGNYGYTF. The CDR3 DNA is TGTGCCATCCTCCCGGGACAGGGAAACTATGGCTACACCTTC. The variable domain in full, with the rest retrieved from reference TRBV7-9 and TRBJ1-2, is DTGVSQNPRHKITKRGQNVTFRCDPISEHNRLYWYRQTLGQGPEFLTYFQNEAQLEKSRLLSDRFSAERPKGSFSTLEIQRTEQGDSAMYLCAILPGQGNYGYTFGSGTRLTVV.

This clone was observed once. J is TRBJ1-2 and V is TRBV6-5; a possible D gene is TRBD1 (5 bases). In germline, CDR1 is MNHEY, CDR2 SVGAGI. This CDR3 has 15 residues. The V end was cut by 8 bases, the J end by 1 base, with 17 bases between. The CDR3 nucleotides read TGTGCCAGCGGGACCCGGGTAGGACGTAACTATGGCTACACCTTC. Translation: CASGTRVGRNYGYTF.

J is TRBJ2-3 and V is TRBV6-1, with D hard to call. The V and J ends lost 8 bases and 3 bases respectively, with 12 bases between them. Germline V lookup: CDR1 MNHNS, CDR2 SASEGT. CDR3 length equals 13 residues. CDR3 sequence: CASGFISTDTQYF. The CDR3 DNA is TGTGCCAGCGGTTTCATAAGTACAGATACGCAGTATTTT.

This chain connects TRBV9 to TRBJ1-3, with D unresolved. Germline CDR1 reads SGDLS; CDR2 reads YYNGEE. The CDR3 consists of 15 residues. Trimming took off 3 bases at V and 0 bases at J, with 10 bases between the two ends. DNA of the CDR3: TGTGCCAGCAGCGCCACTTGGAGCTCTGGAAACACCATATATTTT. Translating gives CASSATWSSGNTIYF.

This chain connects TRBV7-9 to TRBJ2-2; D call uncertain. V gave up 1 base and J gave up 4 bases, with 10 bases separating them. Per the germline V gene, CDR1 is SEHNR and CDR2 is FQNEAQ (reference sequence). The CDR3 loop spans 15 amino acids. This CDR3 reads CASSLVFVSTGELFF. Written as DNA, the CDR3 is TGTGCCAGCAGCTTAGTATTTGTCAGCACCGGGGAGCTGTTTTTT.

The chain carries TRBV29-1 and TRBJ2-1; no definite D call. This CDR3 spans 14 amino acids. Trimming stripped 5 bases from V and 0 bases from J, with 11 bases between. Per germline, CDR1 SQVTM and CDR2 ANQGSEA. The CDR3 loop reads CSVFRKDSYNEQFF. CDR3 coding DNA: TGCAGCGTTTTCCGGAAAGACTCCTACAATGAGCAGTTCTTC.

The CDR3 DNA is TGTGCCAGCAGAACACGGGGAAGGAATGAAAAACTGTTTTTT. It is translated as CASRTRGRNEKLFF. V is TRBV2 and J is TRBJ1-4; D remains unclear. V was cut by 6 bases and J by 5 bases, with 13 bases left in between. The CDR3 has 14 amino acids. Germline CDR1 SNHLY, CDR2 FYNNEI.

V is TRBV7-2 and J is TRBJ2-1, with D perhaps matching TRBD1 or TRBD2 (6 bases each). Germline V CDR1 and CDR2: SGHTA, FQGNSA. The V end was cut by 1 base, the J end by 4 bases, with 11 bases between. This CDR3 region has 15 residues. CDR3 sequence: CASSLEGGSYNEQFF. CDR3 DNA sequence: TGTGCCAGCAGCTTAGAGGGGGGCTCATACAATGAGCAGTTCTTC.

This chain connects TRBV4-1 to TRBJ1-2; no clear D gene. V was pared by 1 base and J by 8 bases, with 14 bases between. The germline gives CDR1 MGHRA, CDR2 YSYEKL. CDR3 length: 14 amino acids. In DNA, the CDR3 is TGCGCCAGCAGCCAAGGAGTGAGCGCCTTAGGCTACACCTTC. It encodes CASSQGVSALGYTF.

V gene TRBV6-4 combines with J gene TRBJ2-3; tentatively, D is TRBD1 or TRBD2 (6 bases each). CDR1 and CDR2 from the germline V gene are MRHNA and SNTAGT. The CDR3 extends over 15 amino acids. The germline V and J ends were trimmed by 4 bases and 4 bases, with 15 bases remaining between them. CDR3: CASSGEQGGPDTQYF. The CDR3 bases are TGTGCCAGCAGTGGGGAACAGGGAGGCCCAGATACGCAGTATTTT.

The rearrangement links TRBV7-8 to TRBJ1-2; tentative D call: TRBD1 (6 bases). V shed 4 bases and J shed 12 bases, with 18 bases lying between them. Germline V gene lookup returns CDR1 SGHVS and CDR2 FQNEAQ. The length of the CDR3 is 13 residues. The DNA of the CDR3 is TGTGCCAGCAGCTCCTCAACCGGACAGATGAACACCTTC. Its protein product is CASSSSTGQMNTF.

This clone was seen once. The rearrangement uses TRBV19 and TRBJ2-3, with D possibly matching TRBD1 (6 bases). Germline CDR1 reads LNHDA; CDR2 reads SQIVND (reference sequence). This CDR3 has 18 amino acids. Trimming took 5 bases from V and 2 from J, leaving 23 bases between them. The CDR3 bases are TGTGCCAGTAGTCCAAGGGATGGAGTCCAGGGGTACACAGATACGCAGTATTTT. Translated, it gives CASSPRDGVQGYTDTQYF.

This sequence joins TRBV6-4 and TRBJ1-6; D is uncertain. The V gene's germline CDR1 is MRHNA and CDR2 SNTAGT. The CDR3 is 18 amino acids. V lost 2 bases, J lost 5 bases, and 19 bases lay in between. CDR3 nucleotides: TGTGCCAGCAGTGACCCATGGGCGAGGCAGAGTAATAATTCACCCCTCCACTTT. As protein: CASSDPWARQSNNSPLHF.

The genes are TRBV27 and TRBJ2-1; TRBD2 matches at 11 bases. V lost 6 bases and J lost 7; bases outside the gene matches: 5. This CDR3 comprises 14 residues. CDR1 is MNHEY, CDR2 SMNVEV, per germline (reference sequence). The CDR3 here is CASSLAGGGNEQFF. The CDR3 nucleotides are TGTGCCAGCAGCTTAGCGGGAGGGGGTAATGAGCAGTTCTTC.